Shown below are 10 T cell receptor beta chains from a single sample sequenced in a study of T cell repertoires in cytomegalovirus infection. One entry per CDR3 protein, called by TCRdb with MiXCR from the reads. The data hold hundreds of thousands of distinct CDR3 sequences, with 15% to 20% observed a single time. Material for sequencing was PBMCs. These receptors were taken from a human donor in good health (CMV status not recorded). Some clones in this sample may be carry-over from other donors' samples.

V and J are TRBV20-1 and TRBJ2-1; 9 bases are a match to TRBD2. The germline gives CDR1 DFQATT, CDR2 SNEGSKA (reference sequence). The CDR3 runs 15 residues. The trim removed 3 bases at V and 8 bases at J, leaving 11 bases unmatched. CDR3 sequence: CSASGGLRGGDEQFF. In nucleotides, the CDR3 is TGCAGTGCTAGTGGGGGACTCCGCGGGGGGGATGAGCAGTTCTTC.

This clonotype was detected ten times or more. The rearrangement links TRBV28 to TRBJ2-4; TRBD1 matches at 7 bases. The V gene's germline CDR1 is MDHEN and CDR2 SYDVKM. CDR3 length: 14 amino acids. V shed 6 bases, J shed 7 bases, and the junction held 9 bases outside the gene matches. The CDR3 protein is CASSMGQLGNIQYF. The CDR3 DNA is TGTGCCAGCAGCATGGGACAGTTGGGGAACATTCAGTACTTC.

V and J are TRBV20-1 and TRBJ1-1, with D tentatively TRBD1 (6 bases). Trimming removed 0 bases from V and 1 base from J, with 15 bases in between. The CDR3 is made up of 16 amino acids. From germline, CDR1 is DFQATT and CDR2 SNEGSKA (reference sequence). The CDR3 DNA follows: TGCAGTGCTAGAGATCCCGGGGGCAGGGGGAACACTGAAGCTTTCTTT. Translation gives CSARDPGGRGNTEAFF.

The sample holds a few counts of this clonotype. This chain links TRBV6-1 with TRBJ2-5; D may be TRBD2 (5 bases). V dropped 10 bases and J dropped 2 bases, with 20 bases sitting between them. The CDR3 contains 15 residues. The germline gives CDR1 MNHNS, CDR2 SASEGT. The CDR3 coding sequence is TGTGCCACCCAATCGACGGGGAACGTTCAAGAGACCCAGTACTTC. Translated: CATQSTGNVQETQYF.

CDR3 region: CASSTAGTDDQETQYF. For the CDR3, the DNA is TGTGCCAGCAGTACGGCCGGGACCGATGACCAAGAGACCCAGTACTTC. The V call is TRBV28, the J call TRBJ2-5, with D tentatively TRBD1 or TRBD2 (5 bases each). V lost 5 bases, J lost 0 bases, and 16 bases lay in between. The CDR3 is 16 residues long. In germline, CDR1 is MDHEN, CDR2 SYDVKM.

Concerning this clonotype: The missing conserved phenylalanine or tryptophan at the end of this CDR3 makes a read error likely. The V call is TRBV11-3, the J call TRBJ2-1; 7 bases line up with TRBD2. Trimming cost V 4 bases and J 2 bases; bases outside gene matches: 5. Germline CDR1 and CDR2: SGHNT and YENEEA. CDR3 length: 15 amino acids. The CDR3 DNA sequence: TGTGCCAGCAGCTCCCAGAGCGGGGCCTACAATGAGCAGTTCTAC. This encodes CASSSQSGAYNEQFY.

The table lists this clonotype with many counts. The rearrangement joins TRBV4-1 to TRBJ1-2, with TRBD1 matching 8 bases. The V gene's germline CDR1 is MGHRA and CDR2 YSYEKL. The CDR3 sequence is 15 residues long. The V segment lost 4 bases and the J segment 4 bases; nucleotides outside the gene matches: 8. CDR3 sequence: CASSPKGQDSYGYTF. The CDR3 DNA is TGCGCCAGCAGCCCCAAGGGACAGGACAGCTATGGCTACACCTTC.

This clonotype was observed a handful of times. The J gene is TRBJ2-2, the V gene TRBV7-2, with 11 bases identical to TRBD2. The J segment lost 0 bases and the V segment lost 6 bases, leaving 9 bases of the junction unmatched. The CDR3 totals 18 residues. CDR1 and CDR2 from the germline V gene are SGHTA and FQGNSA. The CDR3 region has the DNA TGTGCCAGCAGGTGGACTAGCGGGCGAACCGCGAACACCGGGGAGCTGTTTTTT. Translating gives CASRWTSGRTANTGELFF. Looking up the rest from reference TRBV7-2 and TRBJ2-2 gives the full variable domain: GAGVSQSPSNKVTEKGKDVELRCDPISGHTALYWYRQSLGQGLEFLIYFQGNSAPDKSGLPSDRFSAERTGGSVSTLTIQRTQQEDSAVYLCASRWTSGRTANTGELFFGEGSRLTVL.

Only a few counts were recorded for this clonotype. Here the CDR3 reads CASSVGSGEALFF. CDR3 coding DNA: TGTGCCAGCAGCGTAGGATCGGGCGAGGCGCTGTTTTTT. The chain has TRBV9 and TRBJ2-2; D remains ambiguous. The CDR3 consists of 13 residues. The ends were cut back, 0 bases at V and 13 bases at J, with 13 bases in the middle. CDR1 and CDR2 (germline): SGDLS, YYNGEE.

The rearrangement joins TRBV2 to TRBJ1-4; D is uncertain. Trimming removed 4 bases at V and 5 bases at J, with 8 bases between. The CDR3 totals 13 residues. Germline CDR1 SNHLY, CDR2 FYNNEI. Written as DNA, the CDR3 is TGTGCCAGCAGTGGGGTAGAAAATGAAAAACTGTTTTTT. Its protein product is CASSGVENEKLFF.